The 24 T cell receptor beta chains reported below all come from one sample, sequenced in a study of CD8 T cells in ankylosing spondylitis. TCRdb analysed the 5' RACE reads with MiXCR anew, one entry per CDR3 protein. The data hold some 270,000 distinct CDR3 sequences, with 18% observed a single time. The sample consisted of blood, either unsorted or a sorted T cell fraction (not recorded which). The receptors come from a male donor with ankylosing spondylitis or in good health (not recorded which).

This clonotype showed up just a few times. J is TRBJ1-5 and V is TRBV28; D gene unclear. Trimming took off 7 bases at V and 5 bases at J, with 15 bases between the two ends. The length of the CDR3 is 14 residues. Germline V gives CDR1 MDHEN, CDR2 SYDVKM. DNA of the CDR3: TGTGCCAGCATCGGCCGGGCCCGGGATCAGCCCCAGCATTTT. Encoded protein: CASIGRARDQPQHF.

The rearrangement links TRBV5-6 to TRBJ1-3, with unresolved D. Looked up from germline, CDR1 is SGHDT and CDR2 is YYEEEE. The CDR3 contains 14 residues. V lost 4 bases, J lost 0 bases, and 8 bases lay in between. The chain's CDR3 is CASSPTDSGNTIYF. CDR3 bases: TGTGCCAGCAGCCCTACAGACTCTGGAAACACCATATATTTT.

This clonotype was observed a handful of times. This chain connects TRBV30 to TRBJ2-3; D assignment may be TRBD1 or TRBD2 (5 bases each). CDR1 GTSNPN and CDR2 SVGIG come from the germline V gene (reference sequence). The CDR3 has 12 amino acids. Trimming removed 1 base from V and 4 bases from J, with 6 bases in between. CDR3 coding DNA: TGTGCCTGGAGTGGGGACGCAGATACGCAGTATTTT. As protein: CAWSGDADTQYF.

This clonotype came up many times. The chain carries TRBV7-9 and TRBJ2-7; D uncertain. Germline assignment: CDR1 SEHNR and CDR2 FQNEAQ (reference sequence). The CDR3 is made up of 12 amino acids. Trimming removed 3 bases from V and 0 bases from J, with 3 bases in between. The CDR3 here is CASSFLSYEQYF. The CDR3 DNA is TGTGCCAGCAGCTTCCTCTCCTACGAGCAGTACTTC.

This clonotype was counted between two and nine times. This sequence joins TRBV7-2 and TRBJ2-5; D is ambiguous. The germline gives CDR1 SGHTA, CDR2 FQGNSA. Between the trimmed V and J ends, which lost 6 bases and 4 bases, there was a span of 12 bases. This CDR3 has 13 amino acids. CDR3 nucleotides: TGTGCCAGCAGTTTGGTGGTAGGAGAGACCCAGTACTTC. It codes for CASSLVVGETQYF.

This clonotype was seen a handful of times. Here the CDR3 DNA reads TGTGCCAGCAGTTACCCAGCTTTCTTT. This translates into CASSYPAFF. The chain couples TRBV6-6 to TRBJ1-1; no firm D call. Trimming removed 2 bases from V and 10 bases from J, with 2 bases in between. There are 9 residues in the CDR3. From germline, CDR1 is MNHNY and CDR2 SVGAGI (reference sequence).

The rearrangement uses TRBV29-1 and TRBJ2-7, with a possible D match to TRBD1 (5 bases). The CDR3 has 14 residues. In germline, CDR1 is SQVTM, CDR2 ANQGSEA. V lost 3 bases, J lost 0 bases, and 12 bases lay in between. This CDR3 reads CSVDSDKISYEQYF. The CDR3 region has the DNA TGCAGCGTTGATTCGGACAAAATCTCCTACGAGCAGTACTTC.

This sequence joins TRBV7-8 and TRBJ2-4; TRBD2 aligns across 12 bases. CDR1 and CDR2 from the germline V gene are SGHVS and FQNEAQ. CDR3 length: 15 residues. After removal of 6 bases from V and 10 bases from J, the junction contained 10 bases not matched to a gene. CDR3 in DNA: TGTGCCAGCAGTTCCAGGACTAGCGGGACTGGGATTCAGTACTTC. This translates into CASSSRTSGTGIQYF.

This clonotype has a handful of counts. The CDR3 DNA reads as TGCGCCAGCAGCTTGTTCGGACAGGGGGTGACTAGCGGGAACGCCTACGAGCAGTACTTC. It yields the protein CASSLFGQGVTSGNAYEQYF. This chain uses TRBV5-1 with TRBJ2-7; the D gene is possibly TRBD2 (11 bases). This CDR3 contains 20 residues. The ends were cut back, 1 base at V and 2 bases at J, with 28 bases in the middle. CDR1 and CDR2 (germline): SGHRS, YFSETQ.

The chain employs TRBV5-1 and TRBJ1-1, with 8 bases lining up with TRBD1. Germline-derived CDR1 and CDR2 are SGHRS and YFSETQ. Germline trimming cut 0 bases from V and 0 bases from J; bases unmatched to any gene: 10. The CDR3 is 18 amino acids. CDR3 region: CASSLVMTGDNMNTEAFF. DNA for the CDR3: TGCGCCAGCAGCTTGGTGATGACAGGGGATAACATGAACACTGAAGCTTTCTTT.

Ten or more counts support this clonotype. The chain carries TRBV5-1 and TRBJ2-5, with 7 bases matching TRBD1. Trimming took 3 bases from V and 3 from J; bases not matched to a gene: 11. This CDR3 has 16 amino acids. Germline CDR1 and CDR2: SGHRS and YFSETQ. The CDR3 region has the DNA TGCGCCAGCAGCTCAGCACAGGGGCTAAAGGAAGAGACCCAGTACTTC. It is translated as CASSSAQGLKEETQYF.

The V and J genes are TRBV12-3 or TRBV12-4 and TRBJ2-7; possible D gene TRBD1, 6 bases. Between the trimmed V and J ends, which lost 6 bases and 6 bases, there was a span of 15 bases. This CDR3 has 13 amino acids. The CDR3 DNA is TGTGCCAGCAGAAGTAGACAGGAACGCGAGCAGTACTTC. Protein sequence: CASRSRQEREQYF.

The gene calls are TRBV4-1 and TRBJ2-7; 9 nucleotides match TRBD2. The germline V gene encodes CDR1 MGHRA and CDR2 YSYEKL. The CDR3 has 20 amino acids. V dropped 0 bases and J dropped 5; count of bases not matched to a gene: 20. DNA of the CDR3: TGCGCCAGCAGCCAAGATCAAGAGGGACTAGCAAGCTTTGTGGCGAACGAGCAGTACTTC. Translating it yields CASSQDQEGLASFVANEQYF.

This clonotype has a handful of counts. The chain has TRBV20-1 and TRBJ2-7; D perhaps matches TRBD2 (6 bases). Germline lookup yields CDR1 DFQATT and CDR2 SNEGSKA (reference sequence). The CDR3 loop spans 13 amino acids. V shed 5 bases and J shed 0 bases, with 11 bases lying between them. The CDR3 loop is CSARDFPSYEQYF. DNA for the CDR3: TGCAGTGCTCGGGACTTCCCCTCCTACGAGCAGTACTTC.

Notes on this clonotype: A much bigger clone sits one base away, suggesting this may be a read error. The CDR3 loop reads CASSSGVTVGQYF. The CDR3 DNA reads as TGTGCCAGCAGTTCGGGGGTAACGGTCGGGCAGTACTTC. The chain uses TRBV12-3 or TRBV12-4 and TRBJ2-7; TRBD2 is a possible D gene (6 bases). CDR3 size: 13 residues. Trimming stripped 4 bases from V and 9 bases from J, with 16 bases between.

The chain links TRBV10-3 to TRBJ2-7, with D unresolved. This CDR3 contains 12 residues. Trimming took off 3 bases at V and 2 bases at J, with 5 bases between the two ends. Germline CDR1 reads ENHRY; CDR2 reads SYGVKD. The CDR3 sequence is CAISDRAYEQYF. CDR3 bases: TGTGCCATCAGTGACAGAGCCTACGAGCAGTACTTC.

This clonotype was seen more than once but under ten times. This sequence joins TRBV27 and TRBJ2-2, with TRBD2 matching over 11 bases. The germline gives CDR1 MNHEY, CDR2 SMNVEV (reference sequence). CDR3 length equals 18 residues. V lost 4 bases and J lost 0; bases outside the gene matches: 7. CDR3: CASSSRLAGLSNTGELFF. The CDR3, as DNA: TGTGCCAGCAGTTCGAGACTAGCGGGACTATCGAACACCGGGGAGCTGTTTTTT.

This clonotype showed up just a few times. For the CDR3, the DNA is TGCAGTGCTGCGGGACTAGCGGGAGTCGACTCCTACAATGAGCAGTTCTTC. Its translation is CSAAGLAGVDSYNEQFF. V gene TRBV20-1 combines with J gene TRBJ2-1, with 14 bases that match TRBD2. The germline CDR1 and CDR2 sequences are DFQATT and SNEGSKA (reference sequence). The CDR3 has 17 amino acids. V shed 5 bases, J shed 0 bases, and the junction held 6 bases outside the gene matches.

This clonotype came up once. The chain carries TRBV20-1 and TRBJ2-1, with D tentatively TRBD2 (5 bases). This CDR3 has 14 amino acids. Germline CDR1 reads DFQATT; CDR2 reads SNEGSKA (reference sequence). V gave up 0 bases and J gave up 6 bases, with 12 bases separating them. This chain's CDR3 is CSARDFERVNEQFF. Written as DNA, the CDR3 is TGCAGTGCTAGAGATTTCGAGAGGGTCAATGAGCAGTTCTTC.

The table lists this clonotype with many counts. The chain joins TRBV20-1 to TRBJ2-7, with 11 bases fitting TRBD1. The CDR3 runs to 13 residues. V lost 5 bases and J lost 6; bases outside the gene matches: 6. Germline-derived CDR1 and CDR2 are DFQATT and SNEGSKA (reference sequence). DNA of the CDR3: TGCAGTGCTTGGGGACAGGGGGAACGCGAGCAGTACTTC. Protein product: CSAWGQGEREQYF.

This clonotype has more than one count but fewer than ten. This chain links TRBV14 with TRBJ1-3; 7 bases map to TRBD1. The CDR3 sequence is 17 residues long. Germline V lookup: CDR1 SGHDN, CDR2 FVKESK. With 0 bases clipped from V and 0 bases from J, the junction kept 5 bases outside the gene matches. The CDR3 DNA sequence: TGTGCCAGCAGCCAAGATACCGGGACAGCCTCTGGAAACACCATATATTTT. This codes for CASSQDTGTASGNTIYF.

The genes are TRBV11-1 and TRBJ2-7, with unresolved D. Looked up from germline, CDR1 is SGHAT and CDR2 is FQDESV (reference sequence). The CDR3 sequence is 13 residues long. Trimming removed 2 bases at V and 2 bases at J, with 7 bases between. CDR3 in amino acids: CASSLTETYEQYF. The CDR3, as DNA: TGTGCCAGCAGCTTAACAGAAACCTACGAGCAGTACTTC. Full variable domain (remainder filled in from reference TRBV11-1 and TRBJ2-7): EAEVAQSPRYKITEKSQAVAFWCDPISGHATLYWYRQILGQGPELLVQFQDESVVDDSQLPKDRFSAERLKGVDSTLKIQPAELGDSAMYLCASSLTETYEQYFGPGTRLTVT.

The chain has TRBV5-6 and TRBJ2-5, with D possibly TRBD2 on 6 matching bases. The CDR3 loop spans 16 amino acids. CDR1 and CDR2 (germline): SGHDT, YYEEEE. Trimming stripped 2 bases from V and 1 base from J, with 15 bases between. CDR3 sequence reads: CASSLRITGSQETQYF. The CDR3 DNA is TGTGCCAGCAGCTTAAGAATAACCGGGAGCCAAGAGACCCAGTACTTC.

This clonotype has just a few counts. The chain links TRBV29-1 to TRBJ2-1; 7 nucleotides line up with TRBD2. The CDR3 totals 16 residues. After removal of 3 bases from V and 7 bases from J, the junction contained 15 bases not matched to a gene. Germline loops: CDR1 SQVTM, CDR2 ANQGSEA. The CDR3 bases are TGCAGCGTTGAGGGGCTAGCGGATCGAATGGGGAATGAGCAGTTCTTC. Amino acid sequence: CSVEGLADRMGNEQFF.